These T cell receptor beta chains were read from a single sample in a study of cytomegalovirus exposure and HLA in healthy donors. This table comes from immunoSEQ multiplex PCR, and its TCRdb copy is limited to in-frame clones, with some not included. The repertoire holds some 240,000 clones, with around 90% as singletons. Source material: PBMCs. The receptors were gathered from a girl aged 2 to 9 in good health and CMV-seronegative. Each CDR3 is given with its conserved first and last residue. The D gene is left open where the match is weak.

CDR3aa	CDR3nt	v_gene	len	j_gene	d_gene
CASSTQGGYGYTF	TGTGCCAGCAGTACTCAGGGGGGATATGGCTACACCTTC	TRBV2	13	TRBJ1-2	TRBD1
CASSERGGINTIYF	TGCGCCAGCAGTGAGCGGGGTGGTATCAACACCATATATTTT	TRBV10-2	14	TRBJ1-3	NA
CASSVEGGSNEQFF	TGTGCCAGCAGCGTAGAAGGCGGGAGCAATGAGCAGTTCTTC	TRBV9	14	TRBJ2-1	TRBD2
CASSVEPSNEKLFF	TGTGCCAGCAGCGTAGAGCCGTCTAATGAAAAACTGTTTTTT	TRBV9	14	TRBJ1-4	NA
CASSPPGHNYEQYF	TGTGCCAGCTCGCCTCCGGGACACAACTACGAGCAGTACTTC	TRBV18	14	TRBJ2-7	NA
CSVDKGGFGVYNEQFF	TGCAGCGTTGACAAAGGGGGATTCGGCGTCTACAATGAGCAGTTCTTC	TRBV29-1	16	TRBJ2-1	NA
CASPGQAEKLFF	TGTGCCTCGCCAGGACAGGCTGAAAAACTGTTTTTT	TRBV30	12	TRBJ1-4	TRBD1
CTSSLSNHHAYNEQFF	TGCACCAGCAGCCTTAGCAACCACCACGCCTACAATGAGCAGTTCTTC	TRBV1	16	TRBJ2-1	NA
CASSYGGRPYEQYF	TGCGCCAGCAGCTATGGGGGCAGACCCTACGAGCAGTACTTC	TRBV5-1	14	TRBJ2-7	NA
CAISINSGTGGTTDTQYF	TGTGCCATCAGTATAAACTCCGGGACAGGGGGCACCACAGATACGCAGTATTTT	TRBV10-3	18	TRBJ2-3	TRBD1
CASSLDRGNEQFF	TGTGCTAGCAGCCTGGACAGGGGCAATGAGCAGTTCTTC	TRBV7-7	13	TRBJ2-1	TRBD1
CASRLTGTSVDNEQFF	TGTGCCAGCAGATTAACCGGGACTAGCGTAGACAATGAGCAGTTCTTC	TRBV6-6	16	TRBJ2-1	TRBD2